This entry lists 7 T cell receptor beta chains sequenced from one sample in a study of blood T cell repertoires in COVID-19 (TCRdb year 2020). The method was the immunoSEQ multiplex PCR assay. TCRdb took this table from immuneACCESS and kept in-frame rearrangements with V and J called. Such tables lack part of the clones; where checked against another copy, unresolved V genes explain under half of the gap, and the rest is unexplained. The sample table holds a few hundred thousand clones, of which roughly 85% were seen once. Jointly, the top ten make up approximately 4% of the sample. Material: PBMCs or T cells enriched from blood (not recorded which). Receptors were obtained from a woman younger than 45 who had recovered from COVID-19.

V gene TRBV5-6 combines with J gene TRBJ2-1; 7 positions match TRBD1. Germline CDR1 reads SGHDT; CDR2 reads YYEEEE. With 3 bases clipped from V and 5 bases from J, the junction kept 5 bases outside the gene matches. CDR3 length: 14 amino acids. CDR3 protein: CASSYYDRDNEQFF. CDR3 bases: TGTGCCAGCAGCTATTACGACAGGGACAATGAGCAGTTCTTC.

The genes are TRBV5-4 and TRBJ2-1; D may be TRBD2 (5 bases). Trimming removed 3 bases from V and 10 bases from J, with 20 bases in between. CDR3 length: 15 amino acids. The germline CDR1 and CDR2 sequences are SGHNT and YYREEE (reference sequence). CDR3 nucleotides: TGTGCCAGCAGCTCCGATCCTCTGACTGGCGGGGAGCAGTTCTTC. Translating gives CASSSDPLTGGEQFF.

This clone occurred many times. J is TRBJ2-3 and V is TRBV19, with a tentative D call TRBD2 (5 bases). Trimming shortened V by 10 bases and J by 4 bases, and 24 bases separated the two germline ends. The V gene's germline CDR1 is LNHDA and CDR2 SQIVND (reference sequence). The CDR3 totals 16 residues. The CDR3 is CATRIRMGVYSDTQYF. The CDR3 DNA is TGTGCCACCCGGATTCGAATGGGAGTTTATTCAGATACGCAGTATTTT.

The chain is built from TRBV13 and TRBJ1-5; D is unclear. The CDR3 length is 13 residues. CDR1 and CDR2 from the germline V gene are PRHDT and FYEKMQ (reference sequence). The V end lost 5 bases, the J end lost 6 bases, and 11 bases lay between the germline ends. CDR3 coding DNA: TGTGCCAGCAGCCCCAGGCGGGGTCAGCCCCAGCATTTT. As protein: CASSPRRGQPQHF.

This clone was found a few times. This chain links TRBV19 with TRBJ2-2, with D hard to call. Germline V lookup: CDR1 LNHDA, CDR2 SQIVND (reference sequence). The V gene lost 4 bases and the J gene lost 5 bases, with 8 bases spanning the gap. The CDR3 spans 13 residues. In DNA, the CDR3 is TGTGCCAGTAGTACGACGAGGACCGGGGAGCTGTTTTTT. This sequence encodes CASSTTRTGELFF.

This chain joins TRBV28 and TRBJ1-2; possible D gene TRBD1, 6 bases. Per germline, CDR1 MDHEN and CDR2 SYDVKM. CDR3 length: 15 amino acids. V gave up 6 bases and J gave up 1 base, with 15 bases separating them. The CDR3 region has the DNA TGTGCCAGCAGGGTACAGGGTAATGATAACTATGGCTACACCTTC. It is translated as CASRVQGNDNYGYTF.

The rearrangement joins TRBV30 to TRBJ1-3; D is uncertain. This CDR3 is built from 13 residues. V was pared by 3 bases and J by 7 bases, with 13 bases between. Germline CDR1 GTSNPN, CDR2 SVGIG (reference sequence). Here the CDR3 reads CAWRDPGLNTIYF. The DNA of the CDR3 is TGTGCCTGGAGGGATCCTGGACTTAACACCATATATTTT.